This T cell receptor beta chain was sequenced during a study of OX40 agonist ivuxolimab in advanced cancers. About the research overall: An anti-OX40 (CD134) antibody with agonistic activity, ivuxolimab, was administered to patients. In this trial design, patients received ivuxolimab intravenously at 0.01 to 10 mg/kg every 2 weeks.

As regards this clone: Its specificity is unknown.

With 5 bases clipped from V and 7 bases from J, the junction kept 7 bases outside the gene matches. CDR3 size: 14 residues. CDR1 and CDR2 from the germline V gene are KGHSH and LQKENI. Clones were read by immunoSEQ multiplex PCR, and TCRdb kept only the in-frame ones, dropping some. This table holds 55,000 to 85,000 clones, around 86% found once. General study points: Normalized T-cell clonal expansion was also low in a subset of nonresponders.

Systemic immunosuppression or a history of autoimmune disease excluded patients. The sample here was CD4+ or CD8+ T cells sorted from blood, taken in a trial of the OX40 agonist ivuxolimab. This chain joins TRBV18 and TRBJ1-5; 8 positions match TRBD1. The sequence was collected from an adult with an advanced solid tumor such as melanoma, head and neck, liver or kidney cancer. The CDR3 DNA is TGTGCCAGCTCAAGCCAGGGGGCGGAGCAGCCCCAGCATTTT. Residues: CASSSQGAEQPQHF.